This T cell receptor (beta chain) was sequenced for a study of T cell responses to AZD1222 COVID-19 vaccine. Study outcomes and limitations: Clonal diversity may have been underestimated, and the donors were mostly white British, with more females than males.

The length of the CDR3 is 19 residues. CDR1 and CDR2 (germline): SNHLY, FYNNEI. V gave up 8 bases and J gave up 5 bases; unmatched junction bases: 23. Notes on this clone: Its specificity is not known.

Profiling relied on immunoSEQ multiplex PCR, and the TCRdb table lists in-frame clones only, not all of them. The sample contains 140,000 to 150,000 clones, about 81% of which appear only once. This chain links TRBV2 with TRBJ2-5; 10 bases line up with TRBD2. The TCR comes from an adult in good health. Here the sequenced sample was peripheral blood, taken on day 0 of MenACWY control vaccination. The CDR3 loop reads CASAPGSLAGDGGWETQYF. CDR3 bases: TGTGCCAGCGCTCCCGGGAGCCTAGCGGGGGACGGGGGTTGGGAGACCCAGTACTTC.